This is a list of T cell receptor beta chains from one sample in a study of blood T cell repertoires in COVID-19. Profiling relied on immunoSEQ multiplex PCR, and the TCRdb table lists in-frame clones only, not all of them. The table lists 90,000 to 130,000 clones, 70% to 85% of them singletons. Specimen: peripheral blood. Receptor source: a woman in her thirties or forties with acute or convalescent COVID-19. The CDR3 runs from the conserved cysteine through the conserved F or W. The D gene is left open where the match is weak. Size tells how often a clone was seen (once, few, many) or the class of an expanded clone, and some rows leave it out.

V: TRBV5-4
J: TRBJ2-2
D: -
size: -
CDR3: CASSLGPGYTGELFF

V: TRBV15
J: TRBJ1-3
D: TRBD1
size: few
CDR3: CATSRNDRAGNTIYF

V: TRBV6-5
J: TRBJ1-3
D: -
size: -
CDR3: CASSITGSTGNTIYF

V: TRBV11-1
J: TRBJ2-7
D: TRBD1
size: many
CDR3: CASSFWTGNHEQYF

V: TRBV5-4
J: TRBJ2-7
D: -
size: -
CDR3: CASSLELGGTYYEQYF

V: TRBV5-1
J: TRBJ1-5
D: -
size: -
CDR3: CASSPDGGGNQPQHF

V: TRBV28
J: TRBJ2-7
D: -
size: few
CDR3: CASSPWALSSYEQYF

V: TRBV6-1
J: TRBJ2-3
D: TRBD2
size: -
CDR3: CASSEAAGGTDTQYF

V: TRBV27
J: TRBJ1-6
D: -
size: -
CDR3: CASSRSRQANSPLHF

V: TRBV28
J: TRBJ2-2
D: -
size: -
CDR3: CASSLWIGGQTGELFF

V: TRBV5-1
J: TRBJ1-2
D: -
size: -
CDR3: CASSIGSRDGYTF

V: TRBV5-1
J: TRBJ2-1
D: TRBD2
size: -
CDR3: CASSAQTSGVFNEQFF

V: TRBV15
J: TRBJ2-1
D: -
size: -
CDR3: CATSTGYPNNEQFF

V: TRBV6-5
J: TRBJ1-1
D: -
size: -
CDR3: CASIKTGNTEAFF

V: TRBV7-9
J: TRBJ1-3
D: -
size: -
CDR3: CASSYGQWDTIYF

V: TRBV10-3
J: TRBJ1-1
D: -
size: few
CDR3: CAISESTGGDTEAFF

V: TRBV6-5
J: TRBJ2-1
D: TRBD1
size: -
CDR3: CASSYSQGEKQFF

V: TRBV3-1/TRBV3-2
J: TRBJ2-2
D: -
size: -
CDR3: CASSLAGTGELFF

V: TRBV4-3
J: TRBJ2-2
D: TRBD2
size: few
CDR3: CASSHRTPWTGGAGELFF

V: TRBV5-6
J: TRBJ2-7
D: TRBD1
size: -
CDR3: CASSLGIGTALYEQYF

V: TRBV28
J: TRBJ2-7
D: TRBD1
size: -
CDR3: CASRDRGNYEQYF

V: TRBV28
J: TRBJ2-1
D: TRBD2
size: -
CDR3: CASRLAGTNEQFF

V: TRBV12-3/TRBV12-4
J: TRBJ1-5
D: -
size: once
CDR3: CASSSDRDQPQHF

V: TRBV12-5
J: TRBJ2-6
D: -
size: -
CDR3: CASGTSGWSGANVLTF

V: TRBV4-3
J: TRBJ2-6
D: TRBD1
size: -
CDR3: CASSQGAQGAGANVLTF

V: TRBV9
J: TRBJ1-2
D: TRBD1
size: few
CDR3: CASSHPPGQGTAQSYGYTF

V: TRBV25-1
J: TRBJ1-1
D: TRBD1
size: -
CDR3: CASSKGQGRTEAFF

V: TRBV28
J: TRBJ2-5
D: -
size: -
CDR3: CASSPHRVQETQYF

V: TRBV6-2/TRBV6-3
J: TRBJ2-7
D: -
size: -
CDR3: CASSYEVYEQYF

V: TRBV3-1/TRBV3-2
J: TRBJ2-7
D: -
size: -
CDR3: CASSQGTVSSYEQYF

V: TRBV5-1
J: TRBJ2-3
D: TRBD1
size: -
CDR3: CASSGQGEVDTQYF

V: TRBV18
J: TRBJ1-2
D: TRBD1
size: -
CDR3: CASSPPAGGYGYTF

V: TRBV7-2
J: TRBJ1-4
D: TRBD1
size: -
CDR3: CASSLWTGDEKLFF

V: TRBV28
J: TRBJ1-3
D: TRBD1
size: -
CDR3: CASSLTGTVGGNTIYF

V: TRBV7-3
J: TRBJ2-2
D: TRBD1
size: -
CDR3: CASSLRQGGTGELFF

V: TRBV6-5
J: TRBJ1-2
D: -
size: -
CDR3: CASSNRGANYGYTF

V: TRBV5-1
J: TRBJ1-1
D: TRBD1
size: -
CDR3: CASSLDRGMGNTEAFF

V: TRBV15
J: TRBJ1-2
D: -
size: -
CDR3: CATSRDSQTANYGYTF

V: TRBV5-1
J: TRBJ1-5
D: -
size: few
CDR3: CASSLYGGSNQPQHF

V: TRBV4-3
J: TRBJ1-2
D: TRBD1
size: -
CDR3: CASSQEEAGTGLLANYGYTF

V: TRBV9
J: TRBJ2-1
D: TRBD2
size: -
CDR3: CASSAASGGYNEQFF